The rows below give T cell receptor beta chains drawn from one sample of a study of cytomegalovirus exposure and HLA in healthy donors. Profiled with immunoSEQ multiplex PCR; TCRdb holds only in-frame clones, not every one. Of roughly 290,000 clones listed, 80% are singletons. Sequenced material: PBMCs. The receptor source for this set is a girl between 2 and 10 years old in good health and CMV-seronegative. Each CDR3 is given with its conserved first and last residue. Each record gives: D gene, J gene, V gene, clone size, CDR3 protein, CDR3 DNA. The D gene is left open where the match is weak. The size field is filled for only some rows; it gives once, few, many or a size class.

D: .
J: TRBJ2-2
V: TRBV27
size: once
CDR3: CASRFLGTVGTGELFF
DNA: TGTGCCAGCAGATTCCTGGGCACGGTAGGCACCGGGGAGCTGTTTTTT

D: .
J: TRBJ1-1
V: TRBV29-1
size: few
CDR3: CSVRRHTEAFF
DNA: TGCAGCGTTAGGAGACACACTGAAGCTTTCTTT

D: TRBD2
J: TRBJ2-3
V: TRBV11-2
size: .
CDR3: CASSLDSGTTGNTQYF
DNA: TGTGCCAGCAGCTTAGATAGCGGGACTACCGGGAATACGCAGTATTTT

D: .
J: TRBJ2-5
V: TRBV2
size: few
CDR3: CASGKQGAETQYF
DNA: TGTGCCAGCGGAAAACAGGGTGCAGAGACCCAGTACTTC

D: TRBD1
J: TRBJ2-1
V: TRBV7-4
size: once
CDR3: CASSETGQWYNEQFF
DNA: TGTGCCAGCAGCGAAACGGGACAGTGGTACAATGAGCAGTTCTTC

D: .
J: TRBJ1-6
V: TRBV2
size: .
CDR3: CASRLPLGARNSPLHF
DNA: TGTGCCAGCAGGCTTCCCCTAGGGGCGCGCAATTCACCCCTCCACTTT

D: .
J: TRBJ1-2
V: TRBV28
size: .
CDR3: CASSLIRGANYGYTF
DNA: TGTGCCAGCAGTCTCATCAGGGGAGCGAACTATGGCTACACCTTC

D: .
J: TRBJ2-7
V: TRBV27
size: .
CDR3: CASSPSSPGSMALVRYEQYF
DNA: TGTGCCAGCAGTCCCTCGTCCCCCGGGTCCATGGCGCTGGTTCGCTACGAGCAGTACTTC

D: TRBD1
J: TRBJ1-6
V: TRBV6-1
size: .
CDR3: CASSEGDRVNVRSPLHF
DNA: TGTGCCAGCAGTGAGGGGGACAGGGTAAATGTAAGGTCACCCCTCCACTTT

D: TRBD2
J: TRBJ2-5
V: TRBV2
size: .
CDR3: CASSDVLAGGKSQETQYF
DNA: TGTGCCAGCAGTGACGTACTAGCGGGGGGTAAATCCCAAGAGACCCAGTACTTC

D: .
J: TRBJ2-5
V: TRBV7-2
size: .
CDR3: CASSLWGGAWQETQYF
DNA: TGTGCCAGCAGCTTGTGGGGGGGCGCTTGGCAAGAGACCCAGTACTTC

D: TRBD1
J: TRBJ2-7
V: TRBV18
size: once
CDR3: CASSPSGTGPYEQYF
DNA: TGTGCCAGCTCACCATCCGGGACAGGGCCCTACGAGCAGTACTTC

D: .
J: TRBJ1-5
V: TRBV25-1
size: .
CDR3: CASSERGGGEPQHF
DNA: TGTGCCAGCAGCGAACGGGGGGGCGGTGAGCCCCAGCATTTT

D: TRBD1
J: TRBJ1-4
V: TRBV2
size: .
CDR3: CASSGTVKNEKLFF
DNA: TGTGCCAGCAGCGGGACAGTTAAGAATGAAAAACTGTTTTTT

D: .
J: TRBJ2-5
V: TRBV27
size: few
CDR3: CASSPPYQETQYF
DNA: TGTGCCAGCAGTCCCCCGTACCAAGAGACCCAGTACTTC